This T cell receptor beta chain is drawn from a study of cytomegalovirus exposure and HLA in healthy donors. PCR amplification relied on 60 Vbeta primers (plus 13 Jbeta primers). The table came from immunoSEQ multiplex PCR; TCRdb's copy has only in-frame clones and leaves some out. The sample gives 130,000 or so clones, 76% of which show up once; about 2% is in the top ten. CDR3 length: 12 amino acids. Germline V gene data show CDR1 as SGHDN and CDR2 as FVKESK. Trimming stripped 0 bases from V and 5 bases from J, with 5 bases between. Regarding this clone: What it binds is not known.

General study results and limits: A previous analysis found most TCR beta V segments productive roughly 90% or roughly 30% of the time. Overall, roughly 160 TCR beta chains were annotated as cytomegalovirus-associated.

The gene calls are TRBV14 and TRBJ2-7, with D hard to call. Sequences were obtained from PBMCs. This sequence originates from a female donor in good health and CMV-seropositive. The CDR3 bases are TGTGCCAGCAGCCAAGAACTAAACGAGCAGTACTTC. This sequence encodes CASSQELNEQYF.